The rows below give T cell receptor beta chains drawn from one sample of a study of blood T cell repertoires in COVID-19. Clones were read by immunoSEQ multiplex PCR, and TCRdb kept only the in-frame ones, dropping some. The table has under 40,000 clones, about 88% seen once. Sequencing input: peripheral blood. The receptors derive from a man between 65 and 85 years old with active COVID-19. The CDR3 runs from the conserved cysteine through the conserved F or W. Each record gives: D gene, J gene, V gene, clone size, CDR3 protein, CDR3 DNA. D genes are given only for firm matches. Clone sizes are given selectively: once, few, many, or a class where the clone is expanded.

d_gene: TRBD2; j_gene: TRBJ2-5; v_gene: TRBV10-3; abundance: -; CDR3aa: CAIKGTSGEQETQYF; CDR3nt: TGTGCCATCAAGGGGACTAGCGGGGAACAAGAGACCCAGTACTTC
d_gene: TRBD1; j_gene: TRBJ2-3; v_gene: TRBV7-3; abundance: -; CDR3aa: CASSLRQGAGADTQYF; CDR3nt: TGTGCCAGCAGCCTCCGACAGGGGGCAGGGGCAGATACGCAGTATTTT
d_gene: -; j_gene: TRBJ1-2; v_gene: TRBV11-2; abundance: -; CDR3aa: CASSGGDDRPAYGYTF; CDR3nt: TGTGCCAGCAGTGGGGGGGACGACCGACCAGCCTATGGCTACACCTTC
d_gene: TRBD2; j_gene: TRBJ2-1; v_gene: TRBV5-1; abundance: -; CDR3aa: CASSLVPSGGTYNEQFF; CDR3nt: TGCGCCAGCAGCTTGGTACCTAGCGGGGGGACCTACAATGAGCAGTTCTTC
d_gene: TRBD1; j_gene: TRBJ1-4; v_gene: TRBV28; abundance: -; CDR3aa: CASPPRQGLPIATNEKLFF; CDR3nt: TGTGCCAGCCCTCCCAGACAGGGTTTACCGATTGCAACTAATGAAAAACTGTTTTTT
d_gene: -; j_gene: TRBJ1-4; v_gene: TRBV28; abundance: -; CDR3aa: CASSPPGIQEKLFF; CDR3nt: TGTGCCAGCAGCCCCCCAGGGATACAAGAAAAACTGTTTTTT
d_gene: -; j_gene: TRBJ2-7; v_gene: TRBV12-3/TRBV12-4; abundance: -; CDR3aa: CASSLQLAYEQYF; CDR3nt: TGTGCCAGCAGTTTACAGCTAGCCTACGAGCAGTACTTC
d_gene: TRBD1; j_gene: TRBJ2-3; v_gene: TRBV6-6; abundance: -; CDR3aa: CASSPLIDRGRPDTQYF; CDR3nt: TGTGCCAGCAGTCCTCTGATTGACAGGGGGCGCCCAGATACGCAGTATTTT
d_gene: TRBD2; j_gene: TRBJ2-3; v_gene: TRBV28; abundance: -; CDR3aa: CASSLMLRTSGNPDTQYF; CDR3nt: TGTGCCAGCAGTTTAATGTTGAGGACTAGCGGGAATCCAGATACGCAGTATTTT
d_gene: -; j_gene: TRBJ1-6; v_gene: TRBV30; abundance: -; CDR3aa: CAWSLTDDFRSLHF; CDR3nt: TGTGCCTGGAGCCTGACAGACGACTTTCGGTCCCTCCACTTT
d_gene: TRBD2; j_gene: TRBJ2-2; v_gene: TRBV7-3; abundance: -; CDR3aa: CASSISGRPHTGELFF; CDR3nt: TGTGCCAGCAGCATTAGCGGGAGGCCCCACACCGGGGAGCTGTTTTTT
d_gene: TRBD2; j_gene: TRBJ2-7; v_gene: TRBV2; abundance: once; CDR3aa: CASSDPGGTVNEQYF; CDR3nt: TGTGCCAGCAGTGATCCGGGAGGGACGGTGAATGAGCAGTACTTC
d_gene: -; j_gene: TRBJ1-1; v_gene: TRBV7-2; abundance: -; CDR3aa: CASSLGATLNTEAFF; CDR3nt: TGTGCCAGCAGCTTGGGGGCCACCTTGAACACTGAAGCTTTCTTT
d_gene: -; j_gene: TRBJ2-3; v_gene: TRBV3-1/TRBV3-2; abundance: -; CDR3aa: CASSPTGTSTDTQYF; CDR3nt: TGTGCCAGCAGCCCGACAGGCACTAGCACAGATACGCAGTATTTT
d_gene: -; j_gene: TRBJ1-1; v_gene: TRBV27; abundance: -; CDR3aa: CASSFLGRTSEAFF; CDR3nt: TGTGCCAGCAGTTTCCTCGGACGGACAAGCGAAGCTTTCTTT
d_gene: TRBD2; j_gene: TRBJ2-7; v_gene: TRBV7-6; abundance: -; CDR3aa: CASSLERGSSYEQYF; CDR3nt: TGTGCCAGCAGCTTAGAGCGGGGGAGCTCCTACGAGCAGTACTTC
d_gene: -; j_gene: TRBJ2-7; v_gene: TRBV11-3; abundance: -; CDR3aa: CASSLDASSYEQYF; CDR3nt: TGTGCCAGCAGCTTAGACGCTAGCTCCTACGAGCAGTACTTC
d_gene: TRBD2; j_gene: TRBJ2-5; v_gene: TRBV10-2; abundance: -; CDR3aa: CASSRGRGGETQYF; CDR3nt: TGCGCCAGCAGTCGCGGGAGGGGTGGAGAGACCCAGTACTTC
d_gene: TRBD1; j_gene: TRBJ1-2; v_gene: TRBV5-1; abundance: -; CDR3aa: CASSLLPRTGGSNYGYTF; CDR3nt: TGCGCCAGCAGCTTGTTGCCGAGGACAGGGGGCAGCAACTATGGCTACACCTTC
d_gene: TRBD2; j_gene: TRBJ2-3; v_gene: TRBV27; abundance: -; CDR3aa: CASSPRTSGRPPLILTDTQYF; CDR3nt: TGTGCCAGCAGTCCCCGGACTAGCGGGAGGCCCCCGTTAATATTAACAGATACGCAGTATTTT
d_gene: TRBD1; j_gene: TRBJ2-1; v_gene: TRBV7-6; abundance: -; CDR3aa: CASSLAGQGGSYNEQFF; CDR3nt: TGTGCCAGCAGCTTAGCGGGACAGGGGGGATCCTACAATGAGCAGTTCTTC
d_gene: TRBD1; j_gene: TRBJ1-2; v_gene: TRBV29-1; abundance: -; CDR3aa: CSAGTGWDYGYTF; CDR3nt: TGCAGCGCCGGGACAGGTTGGGACTATGGCTACACCTTC
d_gene: -; j_gene: TRBJ1-2; v_gene: TRBV28; abundance: -; CDR3aa: CASSPYRVNYGYTF; CDR3nt: TGTGCCAGCAGTCCTTACAGGGTTAACTATGGCTACACCTTC
d_gene: TRBD1; j_gene: TRBJ2-7; v_gene: TRBV20-1; abundance: -; CDR3aa: CSANRGQEQYF; CDR3nt: TGCAGTGCTAACAGGGGTCAAGAGCAGTACTTC
d_gene: -; j_gene: TRBJ2-7; v_gene: TRBV2; abundance: -; CDR3aa: CASRRTMGYEQYF; CDR3nt: TGTGCCAGCAGACGGACAATGGGATACGAGCAGTACTTC
d_gene: TRBD2; j_gene: TRBJ2-5; v_gene: TRBV5-1; abundance: -; CDR3aa: CASSEGLVETQYF; CDR3nt: TGCGCCAGCAGCGAGGGACTAGTAGAGACCCAGTACTTC
d_gene: -; j_gene: TRBJ1-4; v_gene: TRBV28; abundance: -; CDR3aa: CASRNIEKLFF; CDR3nt: TGTGCCAGCAGGAACATTGAAAAACTGTTTTTT
d_gene: TRBD1; j_gene: TRBJ1-2; v_gene: TRBV5-8; abundance: once; CDR3aa: CASSTGRGQGSYGYTF; CDR3nt: TGTGCCAGCAGCACCGGGAGGGGACAGGGAAGCTATGGCTACACCTTC
d_gene: TRBD1; j_gene: TRBJ1-1; v_gene: TRBV5-1; abundance: -; CDR3aa: CASSLEGRGVTEAFF; CDR3nt: TGCGCCAGCAGCTTGGAGGGCAGGGGGGTCACTGAAGCTTTCTTT
d_gene: -; j_gene: TRBJ1-2; v_gene: TRBV6-1; abundance: -; CDR3aa: CASSEDRYGYTF; CDR3nt: TGTGCCAGCAGTGAGGACAGATATGGCTACACCTTC
d_gene: -; j_gene: TRBJ2-5; v_gene: TRBV27; abundance: -; CDR3aa: CASSLRQGSETQYF; CDR3nt: TGTGCCAGCAGTTTAAGGCAGGGGTCGGAGACCCAGTACTTC
d_gene: TRBD1; j_gene: TRBJ2-7; v_gene: TRBV27; abundance: -; CDR3aa: CASRQPGQGDYEQYF; CDR3nt: TGTGCCAGCAGACAACCGGGACAGGGTGACTACGAGCAGTACTTC
d_gene: TRBD1; j_gene: TRBJ2-1; v_gene: TRBV27; abundance: -; CDR3aa: CASKQGPAGNEQFF; CDR3nt: TGTGCCAGCAAACAGGGGCCCGCGGGTAATGAGCAGTTCTTC
d_gene: TRBD2; j_gene: TRBJ2-1; v_gene: TRBV28; abundance: -; CDR3aa: CASSLFPGTSGGASYNEQFF; CDR3nt: TGTGCCAGCAGTTTATTTCCCGGGACTAGCGGGGGGGCATCCTACAATGAGCAGTTCTTC
d_gene: TRBD1; j_gene: TRBJ1-2; v_gene: TRBV5-4; abundance: -; CDR3aa: CASSSTTGTGRDGYTF; CDR3nt: TGTGCCAGCAGCAGTACTACCGGGACAGGGAGGGATGGCTACACCTTC
d_gene: TRBD1; j_gene: TRBJ1-2; v_gene: TRBV18; abundance: -; CDR3aa: CASSPQGAFDGYTF; CDR3nt: TGTGCCAGCTCACCACAGGGGGCCTTTGATGGCTACACCTTC
d_gene: TRBD1; j_gene: TRBJ2-7; v_gene: TRBV28; abundance: -; CDR3aa: CASNNPTGQIGDEQYF; CDR3nt: TGTGCCAGCAACAACCCGACAGGGCAAATAGGAGACGAGCAGTACTTC
d_gene: -; j_gene: TRBJ2-1; v_gene: TRBV5-4; abundance: -; CDR3aa: CASSLVSNEQFF; CDR3nt: TGTGCCAGCAGCTTGGTCTCCAATGAGCAGTTCTTC
d_gene: -; j_gene: TRBJ2-3; v_gene: TRBV13; abundance: -; CDR3aa: CASSPAGRLDTQYF; CDR3nt: TGTGCCAGCAGCCCAGCGGGCCGTCTGGATACGCAGTATTTT
d_gene: TRBD1; j_gene: TRBJ1-1; v_gene: TRBV19; abundance: once; CDR3aa: CASRDRGENTEAFF; CDR3nt: TGTGCCAGTAGAGACAGGGGGGAGAACACTGAAGCTTTCTTT
d_gene: TRBD2; j_gene: TRBJ2-2; v_gene: TRBV30; abundance: once; CDR3aa: CAWSVRSGGLTGELFF; CDR3nt: TGTGCCTGGAGTGTACGAAGCGGGGGGCTCACCGGGGAGCTGTTTTTT
d_gene: -; j_gene: TRBJ2-5; v_gene: TRBV7-9; abundance: once; CDR3aa: CASSPWQGQETQYF; CDR3nt: TGTGCCAGCAGCCCCTGGCAGGGGCAAGAGACCCAGTACTTC
d_gene: -; j_gene: TRBJ2-3; v_gene: TRBV28; abundance: -; CDR3aa: CASSFTGESTDTQYF; CDR3nt: TGTGCCAGCAGTTTCACGGGAGAGAGCACAGATACGCAGTATTTT
d_gene: TRBD1; j_gene: TRBJ1-1; v_gene: TRBV6-6; abundance: -; CDR3aa: CASSQQGAEAFF; CDR3nt: TGTGCCAGCAGTCAACAGGGGGCTGAAGCTTTCTTT
d_gene: -; j_gene: TRBJ2-1; v_gene: TRBV4-1; abundance: -; CDR3aa: CASSQPGTSYNEQFF; CDR3nt: TGCGCCAGCAGCCAACCCGGGACTTCCTACAATGAGCAGTTCTTC
d_gene: TRBD2; j_gene: TRBJ2-1; v_gene: TRBV18; abundance: -; CDR3aa: CASSPGTSGPWDEQFF; CDR3nt: TGTGCCAGCTCACCCGGGACTAGCGGACCCTGGGATGAGCAGTTCTTC
d_gene: -; j_gene: TRBJ2-5; v_gene: TRBV18; abundance: -; CDR3aa: CASSPYIETQYF; CDR3nt: TGTGCCAGCTCACCTTACATAGAGACCCAGTACTTC
d_gene: TRBD2; j_gene: TRBJ2-5; v_gene: TRBV7-2; abundance: -; CDR3aa: CASSLATSGGIRQETQYF; CDR3nt: TGTGCCAGCAGCTTAGCCACTAGCGGGGGGATCAGACAAGAGACCCAGTACTTC
d_gene: -; j_gene: TRBJ2-1; v_gene: TRBV24-1; abundance: -; CDR3aa: CATSDAGSNEQFF; CDR3nt: TGTGCCACCAGTGATGCGGGATCTAATGAGCAGTTCTTC
d_gene: -; j_gene: TRBJ2-5; v_gene: TRBV18; abundance: once; CDR3aa: CASSLSGRRETQYF; CDR3nt: TGTGCCAGCTCACTGAGCGGTAGGCGGGAGACCCAGTACTTC
d_gene: -; j_gene: TRBJ2-2; v_gene: TRBV11-3; abundance: -; CDR3aa: CASSQGGGNTGELFF; CDR3nt: TGTGCCAGCAGCCAGGGGGGCGGTAACACCGGGGAGCTGTTTTTT